Below are 22 T cell receptor beta chains sequenced from a single sample in a study of human T cells and chemical hapten exposure. Separate cDNA molecules received unique molecular identifiers, which the library attached to them. A single record per CDR3 protein comes from TCRdb applying MiXCR to the reads. The table lists about 120,000 distinct CDR3 sequences, approximately 9.3% of them singletons. It was from unfractionated whole blood that total RNA was extracted. Specimen: whole blood. The origin of the receptors is a human donor in good health. Some clones in this sample may be carry-over from other donors' samples.

This clonotype was seen ten or more times. The rearrangement joins TRBV12-3 or TRBV12-4 to TRBJ1-1; D unresolved. CDR3 length: 12 amino acids. V lost 6 bases to trimming and J lost 7 bases, with 12 bases between them. The CDR3, as DNA: TGTGCCAGCAGCCCATGGGCCCTTGAAGCTTTCTTT. Translating it yields CASSPWALEAFF.

This chain uses TRBV6-5 with TRBJ2-7, with 14 bases lining up with TRBD2. The trim removed 0 bases at V and 2 bases at J, leaving 6 bases unmatched. CDR1 is MNHEY, CDR2 SVGAGI, per germline. The CDR3 is 18 amino acids. The CDR3 spells CASSYSGLAGVKPYEQYF. The CDR3 DNA is TGTGCCAGCAGTTACTCGGGACTAGCGGGAGTAAAGCCCTACGAGCAGTACTTC.

This clonotype has at least ten counts. This chain joins TRBV7-6 and TRBJ1-4; no firm D call. CDR1 is SGHVS, CDR2 FNYEAQ, per germline. The V end was cut by 3 bases, the J end by 8 bases, with 10 bases between. This CDR3 has 13 amino acids. This CDR3 is CASSFTFREKLFF. The CDR3 nucleotides are TGTGCCAGCAGCTTTACGTTCCGGGAAAAACTGTTTTTT.

This clonotype appeared many times. The V and J genes are TRBV5-1 and TRBJ2-7, with TRBD1 matching 7 bases. Germline loops: CDR1 SGHRS, CDR2 YFSETQ. This CDR3 region has 16 residues. Germline trimming cut 3 bases from V and 3 bases from J; bases unmatched to any gene: 12. DNA for the CDR3: TGCGCCAGCAGCTGGGAGACAGGGCCAACGTACTACGAGCAGTACTTC. Amino acid sequence: CASSWETGPTYYEQYF.

V usage is TRBV6-5 and J usage is TRBJ2-1; 11 positions agree with TRBD2. V shed 5 bases and J 8 bases; nucleotides not matched to a gene: 11. The CDR3 length is 16 residues. Germline V lookup: CDR1 MNHEY, CDR2 SVGAGI. The DNA for the CDR3 is TGTGCCAGCAGTACCCCTCTAGCGGGGGGCTCCCATGAGCAGTTCTTC. Its translation is CASSTPLAGGSHEQFF.

In this sample, this clonotype turned up a few times. The chain is built from TRBV25-1 and TRBJ1-2; possible D gene TRBD1, 6 bases. The germline V gene encodes CDR1 MGHDK and CDR2 SYGVNS. CDR3 size: 14 residues. V lost 3 bases to trimming and J lost 4 bases, with 12 bases between them. The DNA for the CDR3 is TGTGCCAGCAGTGATGACAGGTCGTCCTATGGCTACACCTTC. Protein: CASSDDRSSYGYTF.

This clonotype came up many times. CDR3 nucleotide sequence: TGTGCCAGCAGTTTTCGAGCGGATCCCAAAAACATTCAGTACTTC. It codes for CASSFRADPKNIQYF. The chain has TRBV28 and TRBJ2-4; weak D call: TRBD2 (5 bases). The CDR3 is 15 residues long. V was trimmed by 3 bases and J by 2 bases, leaving 11 bases between them. CDR1 and CDR2 from the germline V gene are MDHEN and SYDVKM.

The genes are TRBV20-1 and TRBJ2-3, with 8 nucleotides matching TRBD2. This CDR3 has 13 amino acids. V was clipped by 2 bases and J by 6 bases; unmatched bases: 4. Germline-derived CDR1 and CDR2 are DFQATT and SNEGSKA (reference sequence). The CDR3 region has the DNA TGCAGTGCTAGACCGGGGGGGCCGGATACGCAGTATTTT. Translating it yields CSARPGGPDTQYF.

This clonotype occurred a few times. This rearrangement joins TRBV27 to TRBJ2-3; D gene uncertain. The CDR3 is 12 residues long. The V and J ends lost 3 bases and 6 bases respectively, with 7 bases between them. Germline values: CDR1 MNHEY, CDR2 SMNVEV (reference sequence). The CDR3 bases are TGTGCCAGCAGTTTTATCGGGGATACGCAGTATTTT. Translating it yields CASSFIGDTQYF.

This clonotype has ten or more counts. This chain joins TRBV29-1 and TRBJ1-1; no reliable D call. The CDR3 loop spans 10 amino acids. The V and J ends lost 3 bases and 6 bases respectively, with 5 bases between them. Germline assignment: CDR1 SQVTM and CDR2 ANQGSEA. The CDR3 sequence is CSVDGAEAFF. Written as DNA, the CDR3 is TGCAGCGTTGATGGGGCTGAAGCTTTCTTT.

This clonotype appeared many times. The rearrangement joins TRBV5-4 to TRBJ2-3; 9 positions match TRBD1. The V segment lost 4 bases and the J segment 3 bases; nucleotides outside the gene matches: 3. This CDR3 has 14 residues. Per germline, CDR1 SGHNT and CDR2 YYREEE (reference sequence). The CDR3 reads CASSMDRGTDTQYF. In DNA form, the CDR3 reads TGTGCCAGCAGCATGGACAGGGGAACAGATACGCAGTATTTT.

The gene calls are TRBV2 and TRBJ1-5, with D possibly matching TRBD1 (5 bases). V lost 4 bases, J lost 4 bases, and 8 bases lay in between. The V gene's germline CDR1 is SNHLY and CDR2 FYNNEI. This CDR3 contains 13 residues. The CDR3 loop reads CASSGQTNQPQHF. The CDR3 nucleotides are TGTGCCAGCAGTGGACAGACTAATCAGCCCCAGCATTTT.

This rearrangement joins TRBV13 to TRBJ2-5; D is uncertain. The CDR3 consists of 12 residues. Trimming removed 7 bases at V and 2 bases at J, with 8 bases between. CDR1 PRHDT and CDR2 FYEKMQ come from the germline V gene (reference sequence). The CDR3 spells CASTILQETQYF. The CDR3 DNA reads TGTGCCAGCACCATCCTGCAAGAGACCCAGTACTTC.

The gene calls are TRBV4-1 and TRBJ2-1, with 8 positions matching TRBD2. The junction had 9 bases not matched to a gene; V was cut back by 6 bases and J by 2 bases. This CDR3 comprises 16 residues. Germline V gene lookup returns CDR1 MGHRA and CDR2 YSYEKL. Written as DNA, the CDR3 is TGCGCCAGCAGACTGACCGCGGGAGGTGCCTACAATGAGCAGTTCTTC. As protein: CASRLTAGGAYNEQFF.

At least ten counts were recorded for this clonotype. CDR3 sequence reads: CASSYSSDRGPTEAFF. The CDR3 DNA follows: TGTGCCAGCAGTTACTCGTCTGACAGGGGCCCGACTGAAGCTTTCTTT. V is TRBV6-2 or TRBV6-3 and J is TRBJ1-1, with TRBD1 identical over 8 bases. This CDR3 is 16 amino acids long. From germline, CDR1 is MNHEY and CDR2 SVGEGT. J lost 5 bases, V lost 0 bases, and 8 bases had no gene match.

This clonotype was seen a handful of times. The rearrangement links TRBV6-2 or TRBV6-3 to TRBJ1-1, with TRBD1 matching over 7 bases. Germline V gene lookup returns CDR1 MNHEY and CDR2 SVGEGT. Germline trimming cut 10 bases from V and 7 bases from J; bases unmatched to any gene: 6. The CDR3 sequence is 11 residues long. CDR3 sequence reads: CATEDRVEAFF. The CDR3 coding sequence is TGTGCCACCGAAGACAGGGTTGAAGCTTTCTTT.

This clonotype was counted at least ten times. The chain is built from TRBV27 and TRBJ1-6; D is unclear. CDR1 is MNHEY and CDR2 is SMNVEV in the germline V gene (reference sequence). V lost 3 bases and J 6 bases, leaving 12 bases between the germline ends. This CDR3 spans 15 amino acids. The CDR3 DNA reads TGTGCCAGCAGTTTGGGGATTTCCCCTAATTCACCCCTCCACTTT. Translation: CASSLGISPNSPLHF.

The V call is TRBV19, the J call TRBJ1-5; D perhaps matches TRBD1 (6 bases). In germline, CDR1 is LNHDA, CDR2 SQIVND (reference sequence). V was cut by 4 bases and J by 0 bases, with 13 bases left in between. CDR3 size: 16 residues. The CDR3, as DNA: TGTGCCAGTAGTAACGACAGGACTTCTAGCAATCAGCCCCAGCATTTT. Translating gives CASSNDRTSSNQPQHF.

This clonotype was recorded a few times. The chain combines TRBV25-1 with TRBJ1-1, with 7 bases that match TRBD1. The CDR3 extends over 15 amino acids. Germline CDR1 and CDR2: MGHDK and SYGVNS. Trimming cost V 2 bases and J 6 bases; bases outside gene matches: 9. Here the CDR3 reads CASSEEEGAPPEAFF. The CDR3 DNA follows: TGTGCCAGCAGTGAAGAGGAGGGGGCGCCGCCTGAAGCTTTCTTT.

This clonotype was seen ten or more times. The rearrangement uses TRBV12-3 or TRBV12-4 and TRBJ1-2, with D perhaps TRBD1 (6 bases). V was clipped by 5 bases and J by 3 bases, with 16 bases between them. This CDR3 has 15 residues. CDR3 sequence (DNA): TGTGCCAGCAGTCTAAACAGGGATTCTGACTATGGCTACACCTTC. It yields the protein CASSLNRDSDYGYTF.

This clonotype was found many times. The rearrangement links TRBV29-1 to TRBJ2-1, with 7 positions matching TRBD1. The CDR3 covers 14 residues. The V gene's germline CDR1 is SQVTM and CDR2 ANQGSEA. V was clipped by 3 bases and J by 3 bases; unmatched bases: 5. As DNA, the CDR3 is TGCAGCGTTGAGACAGGGAATTTCTACAATGAGCAGTTCTTC. Translated, it gives CSVETGNFYNEQFF.

This clonotype came up once. The chain joins TRBV7-2 to TRBJ1-2; 8 bases are shared with TRBD1. The length of the CDR3 is 16 residues. Germline V gene sequence: CDR1 SGHTA, CDR2 FQGNSA. The V gene end was trimmed by 1 base and the J gene end by 7 bases; junction bases not matched to a gene: 11. The CDR3 reads CASSLDQGAVYTGYTF. CDR3 in DNA: TGTGCCAGCAGCTTAGATCAGGGGGCGGTTTATACTGGCTACACCTTC. Full variable domain (outside the CDR3, taken from reference TRBV7-2 and TRBJ1-2): GAGVSQSPSNKVTEKGKDVELRCDPISGHTALYWYRQSLGQGLEFLIYFQGNSAPDKSGLPSDRFSAERTGGSVSTLTIQRTQQEDSAVYLCASSLDQGAVYTGYTFGSGTRLTVV.